One and the same sample provided the 29 T cell receptor beta chains below, sequenced in a study of technical replicates of blood from a few donors. Clones were read by immunoSEQ multiplex PCR, and TCRdb kept only the in-frame ones, dropping some. Among approximately 73,000 clones listed, 85% to 95% were seen once. Sequencing input: T cells isolated from PBMCs. The receptors shown here come from a human donor in good health.

The chain recombines TRBV15 with TRBJ1-1, with a tentative D call TRBD1 (6 bases). CDR1 is LNHNV, CDR2 YYDKDF, per germline (reference sequence). The V end lost 3 bases, the J end lost 5 bases, and 10 bases lay between the germline ends. The length of the CDR3 is 13 residues. The CDR3 loop is CATSRKGETEAFF. The CDR3 region has the DNA TGTGCCACCAGCAGGAAGGGGGAAACTGAAGCTTTCTTT.

The rearrangement joins TRBV7-6 to TRBJ2-5, with TRBD2 matching over 8 bases. Germline loops: CDR1 SGHVS, CDR2 FNYEAQ. The junction had 8 bases not matched to a gene; V was cut back by 2 bases and J by 3 bases. The CDR3 has 16 amino acids. CDR3 sequence (DNA): TGTGCCAGCAGCTTACTCAGCGGGGGCCAAGAAGAGACCCAGTACTTC. It translates to CASSLLSGGQEETQYF.

The rearrangement links TRBV6-6 to TRBJ2-5; 7 bases fit TRBD2. Trimming removed 6 bases from V and 0 bases from J; junction bases left unmatched: 10. This CDR3 is built from 16 residues. In germline, CDR1 is MNHNY, CDR2 SVGAGI (reference sequence). The CDR3 DNA reads as TGTGCCAGCAGCAAAAAACTAGCGACCAACCAAGAGACCCAGTACTTC. Translation gives CASSKKLATNQETQYF.

The chain couples TRBV11-3 to TRBJ1-3, with D possibly matching TRBD1 (6 bases). Germline CDR1 is SGHNT and CDR2 is YENEEA. V was pared by 5 bases and J by 4 bases, with 15 bases between. The CDR3 is 15 amino acids. This CDR3 reads CASSLQGSRGNTIYF. Here the CDR3 DNA reads TGTGCCAGCAGCCTACAGGGTTCGCGGGGAAACACCATATATTTT.

The rearrangement uses TRBV4-1 and TRBJ2-2; no clear D. Trimming cost V 0 bases and J 6 bases, with 5 bases left between them. Germline V gives CDR1 MGHRA, CDR2 YSYEKL. The CDR3 spans 13 residues. CDR3 DNA sequence: TGCGCCAGCAGCCAAGATACAGCCGGGGAGCTGTTTTTT. Translated: CASSQDTAGELFF.

The V and J genes are TRBV19 and TRBJ1-1; D possibly corresponds to TRBD1 (5 bases). Germline V CDR1 and CDR2: LNHDA, SQIVND (reference sequence). Trimming stripped 3 bases from V and 1 base from J, with 15 bases between. This CDR3 spans 16 amino acids. The CDR3 DNA reads as TGTGCCAGTAGTATCCGGGCGCTCGGGGGGAACACTGAAGCTTTCTTT. The encoded protein is CASSIRALGGNTEAFF. The full variable domain, in which reference TRBV19 and TRBJ1-1 provide the parts outside the CDR3, is DGGITQSPKYLFRKEGQNVTLSCEQNLNHDAMYWYRQDPGQGLRLIYYSQIVNDFQKGDIAEGYSVSREKKESFPLTVTSAQKNPTAFYLCASSIRALGGNTEAFFGQGTRLTVV.

The V and J genes are TRBV18 and TRBJ2-2; D is perhaps TRBD1 (6 bases). V lost 2 bases and J 1 base, leaving 8 bases between the germline ends. CDR3 size: 15 residues. The V gene's germline CDR1 is KGHSH and CDR2 LQKENI. The chain's CDR3 is CASSPEQGNTGELFF. The CDR3 nucleotides read TGTGCCAGCTCACCAGAACAGGGGAACACCGGGGAGCTGTTTTTT.

This chain uses TRBV10-3 with TRBJ1-2; the D is unclear. Between the trimmed V and J ends, which lost 3 bases and 9 bases, there was a span of 14 bases. The CDR3 loop spans 13 amino acids. Per the germline V gene, CDR1 is ENHRY and CDR2 is SYGVKD. The CDR3 DNA is TGTGCCATCAGTGAAGACATGCTGCAAAGCTACACCTTC. Protein sequence: CAISEDMLQSYTF.

The rearrangement joins TRBV12-5 to TRBJ1-4, with D possibly TRBD1 on 5 matching bases. The V end was cut by 8 bases, the J end by 6 bases, with 16 bases between. The CDR3 covers 14 residues. Looked up from germline, CDR1 is LGHNT and CDR2 is FRNRAP. CDR3 region: CASFPTATHEKLFF. The CDR3 DNA follows: TGTGCTAGTTTTCCGACAGCGACCCATGAAAAACTGTTTTTT.

The chain carries TRBV19 and TRBJ2-1; the D gene is possibly TRBD2 (6 bases). This CDR3 comprises 14 residues. Trimming stripped 6 bases from V and 6 bases from J, with 15 bases between. Germline CDR1 reads LNHDA; CDR2 reads SQIVND (reference sequence). The CDR3 region has the DNA TGTGCCAGTAGCCCTTCGGAGGGGCTCAATGAGCAGTTCTTC. It codes for CASSPSEGLNEQFF.

This clone was detected once. The chain joins TRBV4-3 to TRBJ1-2; perhaps TRBD1 as D (6 bases). Germline V gives CDR1 LGHNA, CDR2 YSLEER. This CDR3 region has 15 residues. V lost 1 base to trimming and J lost 5 bases, with 14 bases between them. The CDR3 reads CASSQVSRQAYGYTF. CDR3 bases: TGCGCCAGCAGCCAAGTATCTCGACAGGCTTATGGCTACACCTTC.

This chain joins TRBV5-1 and TRBJ2-2; D not certain. The CDR3 spans 14 residues. CDR1 is SGHRS, CDR2 YFSETQ, per germline. V lost 7 bases and J 0 bases, leaving 10 bases between the germline ends. CDR3 sequence: CASRPEANTGELFF. CDR3 nucleotides: TGCGCCAGCCGCCCAGAGGCGAACACCGGGGAGCTGTTTTTT.

The V call is TRBV7-8, the J call TRBJ2-7; 8 bases fit TRBD1. The junction had 10 bases not matched to a gene; V was cut back by 3 bases and J by 3 bases. Germline CDR1 SGHVS, CDR2 FQNEAQ. This CDR3 spans 16 amino acids. CDR3 residues: CASSFEHVDRVYEQYF. In nucleotides, the CDR3 is TGTGCCAGCAGCTTCGAGCACGTGGACAGGGTCTACGAGCAGTACTTC.

This chain joins TRBV28 and TRBJ2-7, with a tentative D call TRBD2 (6 bases). The V end was cut by 7 bases, the J end by 5 bases, with 27 bases between. This CDR3 contains 17 residues. Per germline, CDR1 MDHEN and CDR2 SYDVKM. The CDR3, as DNA: TGTGCCAGCAATATCCACCCCCCGGGGACTCTAACGGACGAGCAGTACTTC. Amino acid sequence: CASNIHPPGTLTDEQYF. The variable domain in full, completed from reference TRBV28 and TRBJ2-7, reads DVKVTQSSRYLVKRTGEKVFLECVQDMDHENMFWYRQDPGLGLRLIYFSYDVKMKEKGDIPEGYSVSREKKERFSLILESASTNQTSMYLCASNIHPPGTLTDEQYFGPGTRLTVT.

V is TRBV7-9 and J is TRBJ1-4; D might be TRBD1 (5 bases). CDR3 length equals 15 residues. V was cut by 5 bases and J by 6 bases, with 16 bases left in between. The germline V gene encodes CDR1 SEHNR and CDR2 FQNEAQ (reference sequence). The CDR3 sequence is CASSPGLPPDEKLFF. In nucleotides, the CDR3 is TGTGCCAGCAGCCCGGGACTCCCCCCAGATGAAAAACTGTTTTTT.

V and J are TRBV9 and TRBJ1-2; maybe TRBD1 (5 bases). Germline V CDR1 and CDR2: SGDLS, YYNGEE. The CDR3 loop spans 15 amino acids. V dropped 4 bases and J dropped 0 bases, with 13 bases sitting between them. CDR3 region: CASSPRQQPNYGYTF. The CDR3 DNA follows: TGTGCCAGCAGCCCACGACAGCAACCTAACTATGGCTACACCTTC.

The rearrangement joins TRBV19 to TRBJ2-7; D is possibly TRBD1 (5 bases). The V gene's germline CDR1 is LNHDA and CDR2 SQIVND (reference sequence). The CDR3 has 14 amino acids. The V end lost 5 bases, the J end lost 3 bases, and 14 bases lay between the germline ends. The CDR3 sequence is CASSVGAPYYEQYF. DNA for the CDR3: TGTGCCAGTAGTGTAGGGGCCCCCTACTACGAGCAGTACTTC.

This chain uses TRBV27 with TRBJ2-3; TRBD1 might be the D (5 bases). This CDR3 is built from 14 residues. The germline V gene has CDR1 MNHEY and CDR2 SMNVEV (reference sequence). The V gene lost 2 bases and the J gene lost 5 bases, with 11 bases spanning the gap. CDR3 in DNA: TGTGCCAGCAGTTTACAGCAGGGTGGAGATACGCAGTATTTT. Translating it yields CASSLQQGGDTQYF.

The chain recombines TRBV29-1 with TRBJ1-1, with 11 bases aligning to TRBD1. This CDR3 has 14 amino acids. V trimming: 7 bases; J trimming: 5 bases; junction bases outside the gene matches: 9. From germline, CDR1 is SQVTM and CDR2 ANQGSEA. Here the CDR3 DNA reads TGCAGCGGCCGAGGACAGGGGGCAGGGACTGAAGCTTTCTTT. This codes for CSGRGQGAGTEAFF.

This chain links TRBV19 with TRBJ2-7; no reliable D call. V was clipped by 0 bases and J by 4 bases, with 10 bases between them. The germline V gene has CDR1 LNHDA and CDR2 SQIVND (reference sequence). The CDR3 length is 14 residues. The CDR3 DNA is TGTGCCAGTAGTATAGAGGTGGCCCATTACGAGCAGTACTTC. This encodes CASSIEVAHYEQYF.

The rearrangement uses TRBV7-3 and TRBJ2-2; TRBD2 matches 7 bases. The CDR3 runs 17 residues. V lost 5 bases to trimming and J lost 4 bases; unmatched junction nucleotides: 13. Looked up from germline, CDR1 is SGHTA and CDR2 is FQGTGA. The CDR3 DNA follows: TGTGCCAGCAGCCCCCGCGGGGGTTGGGGTGGCACCGGGGAGCTGTTTTTT. Translated: CASSPRGGWGGTGELFF.

This chain joins TRBV5-1 and TRBJ2-1, with D hard to call. V shed 0 bases and J shed 8 bases, with 6 bases lying between them. Germline lookup yields CDR1 SGHRS and CDR2 YFSETQ. The CDR3 is 12 amino acids. Here the CDR3 reads CASSLAFHEQFF. For the CDR3, the DNA is TGCGCCAGCAGCTTGGCTTTCCATGAGCAGTTCTTC.

This sequence joins TRBV28 and TRBJ1-1; D may be TRBD1 (5 bases). Trimming took 9 bases from V and 4 from J, leaving 18 bases between them. CDR1 is MDHEN and CDR2 is SYDVKM in the germline V gene. The CDR3 covers 14 residues. CDR3: CASLQAGLITEAFF. As DNA, the CDR3 is TGTGCCAGTCTTCAGGCAGGGTTGATCACTGAAGCTTTCTTT. The full variable domain, its missing parts supplied by reference TRBV28 and TRBJ1-1, is DVKVTQSSRYLVKRTGEKVFLECVQDMDHENMFWYRQDPGLGLRLIYFSYDVKMKEKGDIPEGYSVSREKKERFSLILESASTNQTSMYLCASLQAGLITEAFFGQGTRLTVV.

The chain has TRBV2 and TRBJ2-2; TRBD2 is a possible D gene (6 bases). The germline V gene encodes CDR1 SNHLY and CDR2 FYNNEI. V lost 0 bases to trimming and J lost 4 bases, with 12 bases between them. The CDR3 runs 16 residues. In DNA form, the CDR3 reads TGTGCCAGCAGTGAAGCGCTTCGGGGAGGCACCGGGGAGCTGTTTTTT. This translates into CASSEALRGGTGELFF.

This sequence joins TRBV4-1 and TRBJ1-5, with 7 positions matching TRBD1. Trimming cost V 1 base and J 3 bases; bases outside gene matches: 9. The CDR3 length is 17 residues. CDR1 and CDR2 (germline): MGHRA, YSYEKL. CDR3 nucleotide sequence: TGCGCCAGCAGCCAAGGTTTTGGGACAGACTTCAATCAGCCCCAGCATTTT. Translated: CASSQGFGTDFNQPQHF.

This chain uses TRBV7-2 with TRBJ1-2, with TRBD1 identical over 7 bases. Germline CDR1 reads SGHTA; CDR2 reads FQGNSA. The CDR3 has 16 residues. The ends lost 4 bases at V and 6 bases at J; junction bases unmatched: 14. The chain's CDR3 is CASSSYDRVLGHGYTF. The CDR3 nucleotides are TGTGCCAGCAGCTCCTACGACAGGGTTTTGGGCCATGGCTACACCTTC.

The chain links TRBV7-3 to TRBJ2-3; 8 bases are a match to TRBD2. CDR1 is SGHTA, CDR2 FQGTGA, per germline. The CDR3 runs to 15 residues. With 3 bases clipped from V and 5 bases from J, the junction kept 7 bases outside the gene matches. The CDR3 loop reads CASSFTAGEGDTQYF. As DNA, the CDR3 is TGTGCCAGCAGCTTTACAGCGGGAGAGGGAGATACGCAGTATTTT.

The chain carries TRBV7-2 and TRBJ1-2, with 7 bases fitting TRBD1. Germline V gene lookup returns CDR1 SGHTA and CDR2 FQGNSA. CDR3 length equals 16 residues. The V and J ends lost 5 bases and 2 bases, in that order; junction bases with no gene match: 11. The CDR3 spells CASSPMGQTTNYGYTF. The CDR3 nucleotides are TGTGCCAGCAGCCCTATGGGACAGACTACCAACTATGGCTACACCTTC.

In its sample, this clone was seen once. The rearrangement uses TRBV2 and TRBJ2-2; D gene unclear. The V end lost 2 bases, the J end lost 6 bases, and 4 bases lay between the germline ends. Germline CDR1 reads SNHLY; CDR2 reads FYNNEI. The CDR3 sequence is 12 residues long. This CDR3 reads CASSELAGELFF. Here the CDR3 DNA reads TGTGCCAGCAGTGAACTAGCCGGGGAGCTGTTTTTT.